A selection of T cell receptor beta chains follows, all from one sample in a study of OX40 agonist ivuxolimab in advanced cancers. The repertoire was sequenced with immunoSEQ multiplex PCR; TCRdb's copy has only in-frame clones and lacks some. The table includes approximately 86,000 clones, approximately 90% detected once. The sequenced sample was CD4+ or CD8+ T cells sorted from blood, obtained in a trial of the OX40 agonist ivuxolimab. The receptors originated from an adult with an advanced solid tumor such as melanoma, head and neck, liver or kidney cancer. Each CDR3 is given with its conserved first and last residue. The D gene is left open where the match is weak. Some rows mark clone size as missing; the rest say once, few, many or name a class of expanded clone.

v_gene: TRBV7-9; d_gene: TRBD2; j_gene: TRBJ2-7; abundance: NA; CDR3aa: CASSQTSGGYEQYF; CDR3nt: TGTGCCAGCAGCCAGACTAGCGGGGGCTACGAGCAGTACTTC
v_gene: TRBV19; d_gene: NA; j_gene: TRBJ2-5; abundance: NA; CDR3aa: CASSMWRPGAAETQYF; CDR3nt: TGTGCCAGTAGTATGTGGCGTCCGGGAGCTGCTGAGACCCAGTACTTC
v_gene: TRBV7-3; d_gene: TRBD2; j_gene: TRBJ2-5; abundance: NA; CDR3aa: CASSLMGLAGRETQYF; CDR3nt: TGTGCCAGCAGCTTAATGGGACTAGCGGGAAGGGAGACCCAGTACTTC
v_gene: TRBV6-1; d_gene: NA; j_gene: TRBJ1-1; abundance: NA; CDR3aa: CASSEWEHTEAFF; CDR3nt: TGTGCCAGCAGTGAATGGGAGCACACTGAAGCTTTCTTT
v_gene: TRBV30; d_gene: NA; j_gene: TRBJ1-4; abundance: NA; CDR3aa: CAWSLQATRNEKLFF; CDR3nt: TGTGCCTGGAGTTTACAGGCGACTCGTAATGAAAAACTGTTTTTT
v_gene: TRBV11-2; d_gene: NA; j_gene: TRBJ2-1; abundance: NA; CDR3aa: CASSLDDWGVGNEQFF; CDR3nt: TGTGCCAGCAGCTTAGATGACTGGGGGGTCGGGAATGAGCAGTTCTTC
v_gene: TRBV18; d_gene: TRBD1; j_gene: TRBJ2-6; abundance: NA; CDR3aa: CASSPPGQGYSGANVLTF; CDR3nt: TGTGCCAGCTCACCTCCGGGACAGGGGTATTCTGGGGCCAACGTCCTGACTTTC
v_gene: TRBV11-2; d_gene: TRBD2; j_gene: TRBJ2-7; abundance: NA; CDR3aa: CASSSGTSASYEQYF; CDR3nt: TGTGCCAGCAGCTCGGGGACTAGCGCCTCCTACGAGCAGTACTTC
v_gene: TRBV29-1; d_gene: NA; j_gene: TRBJ1-2; abundance: once; CDR3aa: CSGGALTNYGYTF; CDR3nt: TGCAGCGGTGGGGCGTTAACTAACTATGGCTACACCTTC
v_gene: TRBV29-1; d_gene: NA; j_gene: TRBJ1-2; abundance: NA; CDR3aa: CSVEGGGGLLGYTF; CDR3nt: TGCAGCGTTGAGGGGGGAGGAGGGTTGTTGGGCTACACCTTC
v_gene: TRBV15; d_gene: TRBD1; j_gene: TRBJ2-6; abundance: NA; CDR3aa: CATSTDRGRPSGGGANVLTF; CDR3nt: TGTGCCACCAGCACAGACAGGGGGCGGCCCTCGGGAGGTGGGGCCAACGTCCTGACTTTC
v_gene: TRBV5-4; d_gene: NA; j_gene: TRBJ2-3; abundance: NA; CDR3aa: CASSLAPYLSTDTQYF; CDR3nt: TGTGCCAGCAGCTTGGCCCCCTACCTTAGCACAGATACGCAGTATTTT
v_gene: TRBV11-1; d_gene: NA; j_gene: TRBJ2-3; abundance: NA; CDR3aa: CASSLRGRTDTQYF; CDR3nt: TGTGCCAGCAGCTTGCGGGGGCGCACAGATACGCAGTATTTT
v_gene: TRBV7-6; d_gene: NA; j_gene: TRBJ2-7; abundance: NA; CDR3aa: CASSFSDGALGREQYF; CDR3nt: TGTGCCAGCAGCTTTAGTGATGGGGCTCTTGGCCGGGAGCAGTACTTC
v_gene: TRBV5-1; d_gene: NA; j_gene: TRBJ1-3; abundance: NA; CDR3aa: CASSGQDSGNTIYF; CDR3nt: TGCGCCAGCAGCGGACAAGACTCTGGAAACACCATATATTTT
v_gene: TRBV7-2; d_gene: NA; j_gene: TRBJ2-2; abundance: NA; CDR3aa: CASSRYTGELFF; CDR3nt: TGTGCCAGCAGCCGCTACACCGGGGAGCTGTTTTTT
v_gene: TRBV18; d_gene: NA; j_gene: TRBJ2-1; abundance: NA; CDR3aa: CASSSTRLSSYNEQFF; CDR3nt: TGTGCCAGCTCATCTACGCGGCTAAGCTCCTACAATGAGCAGTTCTTC
v_gene: TRBV2; d_gene: NA; j_gene: TRBJ2-2; abundance: NA; CDR3aa: CASSVAGVGGELFF; CDR3nt: TGTGCCAGCAGTGTTGCAGGGGTAGGCGGGGAGCTGTTTTTT
v_gene: TRBV9; d_gene: NA; j_gene: TRBJ2-4; abundance: NA; CDR3aa: CASSVGGGSKNIQYF; CDR3nt: TGTGCCAGCAGCGTAGGTGGGGGATCCAAAAACATTCAGTACTTC
v_gene: TRBV4-1; d_gene: NA; j_gene: TRBJ2-1; abundance: few; CDR3aa: CASSQPGGSRFF; CDR3nt: TGCGCCAGCAGCCAGCCAGGAGGGTCGCGATTCTTC
v_gene: TRBV7-8; d_gene: NA; j_gene: TRBJ2-2; abundance: NA; CDR3aa: CASSLIIGELFF; CDR3nt: TGTGCCAGCAGCTTAATTATCGGGGAGCTGTTTTTT
v_gene: TRBV4-3; d_gene: TRBD2; j_gene: TRBJ2-7; abundance: NA; CDR3aa: CASSQAYPYWPGTSGRGEQYF; CDR3nt: TGCGCCAGCAGCCAAGCCTACCCTTATTGGCCCGGGACTAGCGGGAGAGGCGAGCAGTACTTC
v_gene: TRBV5-1; d_gene: TRBD1; j_gene: TRBJ1-1; abundance: NA; CDR3aa: CASSTGQGALGNTEAFF; CDR3nt: TGCGCCAGCAGCACTGGACAGGGGGCGCTGGGGAATACGGAAGCTTTCTTT
v_gene: TRBV5-1; d_gene: TRBD1; j_gene: TRBJ1-2; abundance: few; CDR3aa: CASSPTGNRGYTF; CDR3nt: TGCGCCAGCAGCCCGACAGGGAATCGGGGCTACACCTTC
v_gene: TRBV27; d_gene: TRBD1; j_gene: TRBJ2-7; abundance: NA; CDR3aa: CASSSAGTGTYEQYF; CDR3nt: TGTGCCAGCAGTTCAGCCGGGACAGGCACCTACGAGCAGTACTTC
v_gene: TRBV7-3; d_gene: NA; j_gene: TRBJ2-3; abundance: once; CDR3aa: CASSLTQGSDTQYF; CDR3nt: TGTGCCAGCAGCTTAACGCAGGGGTCAGATACGCAGTATTTT
v_gene: TRBV7-6; d_gene: NA; j_gene: TRBJ2-7; abundance: NA; CDR3aa: CASSQRENYEQYF; CDR3nt: TGTGCCAGCAGCCAACGGGAAAATTACGAGCAGTACTTC
v_gene: TRBV11-2; d_gene: NA; j_gene: TRBJ2-3; abundance: NA; CDR3aa: CASSSEWSTDTQYF; CDR3nt: TGTGCCAGCAGCTCTGAATGGTCCACAGATACGCAGTATTTT
v_gene: TRBV5-5; d_gene: NA; j_gene: TRBJ1-5; abundance: NA; CDR3aa: CASSSAGHGNQPQHF; CDR3nt: TGTGCCAGCAGCTCCGCGGGACATGGCAATCAGCCCCAGCATTTT
v_gene: TRBV7-9; d_gene: TRBD2; j_gene: TRBJ2-5; abundance: NA; CDR3aa: CASSPGTIIQETQYF; CDR3nt: TGTGCCAGCAGCCCCGGGACTATCATTCAAGAGACCCAGTACTTC
v_gene: TRBV7-9; d_gene: TRBD2; j_gene: TRBJ2-7; abundance: NA; CDR3aa: CASSLAPRTSQEYF; CDR3nt: TGTGCCAGCAGCTTAGCACCAAGGACTAGCCAGGAGTACTTC
v_gene: TRBV6-6; d_gene: NA; j_gene: TRBJ2-1; abundance: NA; CDR3aa: CASSYLEWDRQFF; CDR3nt: TGTGCCAGCAGTTATCTAGAATGGGATAGGCAGTTCTTC
v_gene: TRBV28; d_gene: NA; j_gene: TRBJ2-7; abundance: NA; CDR3aa: CASQGYEQYF; CDR3nt: TGTGCCAGCCAGGGTTACGAGCAGTACTTC
v_gene: TRBV30; d_gene: TRBD1; j_gene: TRBJ2-5; abundance: once; CDR3aa: CACSKQGTQETQYF; CDR3nt: TGTGCCTGTAGTAAACAGGGGACCCAAGAGACCCAGTACTTC
v_gene: TRBV7-9; d_gene: NA; j_gene: TRBJ2-2; abundance: once; CDR3aa: CASSFAGVNTGELFF; CDR3nt: TGTGCCAGCAGCTTTGCCGGTGTAAACACCGGGGAGCTGTTTTTT
v_gene: TRBV7-2; d_gene: TRBD2; j_gene: TRBJ2-3; abundance: NA; CDR3aa: CASSSSGTSSTDTQYF; CDR3nt: TGTGCCAGCAGCTCTTCCGGGACTAGCTCAACAGATACGCAGTATTTT
v_gene: TRBV28; d_gene: NA; j_gene: TRBJ2-2; abundance: NA; CDR3aa: CASSPRYGELFF; CDR3nt: TGTGCCAGCAGTCCTCGATACGGGGAGCTGTTTTTT
v_gene: TRBV4-3; d_gene: TRBD2; j_gene: TRBJ2-3; abundance: NA; CDR3aa: CASSQDLRVVAGVDTQYF; CDR3nt: TGCGCCAGCAGCCAAGATCTGCGGGTGGTAGCGGGAGTGGATACGCAGTATTTT